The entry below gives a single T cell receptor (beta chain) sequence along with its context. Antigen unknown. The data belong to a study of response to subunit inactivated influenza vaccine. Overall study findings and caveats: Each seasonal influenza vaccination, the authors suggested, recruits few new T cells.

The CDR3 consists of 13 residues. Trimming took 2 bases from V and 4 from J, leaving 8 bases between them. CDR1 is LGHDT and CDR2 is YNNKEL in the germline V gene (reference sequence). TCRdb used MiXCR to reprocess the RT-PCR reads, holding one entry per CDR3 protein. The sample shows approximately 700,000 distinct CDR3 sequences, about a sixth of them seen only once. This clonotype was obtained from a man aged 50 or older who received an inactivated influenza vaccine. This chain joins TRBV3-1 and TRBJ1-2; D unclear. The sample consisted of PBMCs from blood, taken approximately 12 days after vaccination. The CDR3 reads CASSQMEIYGYTF. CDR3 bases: TGTGCCAGCAGCCAAATGGAAATCTATGGCTACACCTTC.